The 21 T cell receptor beta chains below come from one sample, sequenced in a study of identical twins (TCRdb year 2016). To prepare the library, 5' RACE was applied. Sequencing was performed on an Illumina HiSeq 2000. TCRdb reprocessed the public reads (quality trimming at Q25 with fastp, clone calling with MiXCR) and kept in-frame beta chains. Rows merge per CDR3 protein into single entries with the most common DNA and genes. The sample table records about 340,000 distinct CDR3 sequences; roughly an eighth of these occur just once. Just over 7% of the sample rests with the top ten. The same specimen was also included in a second study, on yellow fever vaccine responses in identical twins.

What was sequenced was CD8+ T cells sorted from blood. These receptors all come from a woman younger than 30 in good health.

The V gene is TRBV7-8, the J gene TRBJ2-5; no firm D call. The germline V gene has CDR1 SGHVS and CDR2 FQNEAQ. This CDR3 has 12 residues. Between the trimmed V and J ends, which lost 0 bases and 5 bases, there was a span of 4 bases. This chain's CDR3 is CASSLAMETQYF. The CDR3 DNA is TGTGCCAGCAGCTTAGCGATGGAGACCCAGTACTTC.

The J gene is TRBJ2-3, the V gene TRBV2, with D tentatively TRBD1 or TRBD2 (6 bases each). The V gene lost 8 bases and the J gene lost 6 bases, with 18 bases spanning the gap. The CDR3 has 14 amino acids. Per the germline V gene, CDR1 is SNHLY and CDR2 is FYNNEI. CDR3 sequence: CASPLAQGRDTQYF. CDR3 coding DNA: TGTGCCAGCCCACTAGCCCAGGGGAGGGATACGCAGTATTTT.

This clonotype was recorded at least ten times. This chain uses TRBV20-1 with TRBJ2-7; TRBD2 agrees at 12 bases. The V and J ends lost 0 bases and 4 bases, in that order; junction bases with no gene match: 7. Per germline, CDR1 DFQATT and CDR2 SNEGSKA (reference sequence). This CDR3 region has 16 residues. The CDR3 nucleotides are TGCAGTGCTAGAGATCCAAGGACTAGCGGGGATTACGAGCAGTACTTC. This sequence encodes CSARDPRTSGDYEQYF.

This clonotype turned up a few times. V usage is TRBV12-3 or TRBV12-4 and J usage is TRBJ2-7; 7 positions match TRBD1. The CDR3 covers 15 residues. The V segment lost 3 bases and the J segment 1 base; nucleotides outside the gene matches: 6. CDR3: CASSLGSGGSYEQYF. CDR3 nucleotides: TGTGCCAGCAGTTTGGGATCAGGGGGATCCTACGAGCAGTACTTC.

The chain links TRBV5-1 to TRBJ2-7, with 9 bases fitting TRBD2. The CDR3 has 14 amino acids. Germline trimming cut 6 bases from V and 2 bases from J; bases unmatched to any gene: 6. Germline V lookup: CDR1 SGHRS, CDR2 YFSETQ. CDR3 in amino acids: CASTMLAGAYEQYF. CDR3 nucleotides: TGCGCCAGCACCATGTTAGCGGGGGCCTACGAGCAGTACTTC.

This clonotype showed up just a few times. The V gene is TRBV19, the J gene TRBJ2-3; D call uncertain. The CDR3 sequence is 17 residues long. Trimming left V 2 bases short and J 7 bases short, with 22 bases between. Germline values: CDR1 LNHDA, CDR2 SQIVND (reference sequence). DNA for the CDR3: TGTGCCAGTAGTATACTGACCGGTGGCACAAATATGAATACGCAGTATTTT. Translation gives CASSILTGGTNMNTQYF.

This clonotype was seen a handful of times. The genes are TRBV3-1 and TRBJ2-7, with D maybe TRBD1 (6 bases). Trimming cost V 4 bases and J 4 bases, with 17 bases left between them. The CDR3 spans 15 residues. Germline CDR1 LGHDT, CDR2 YNNKEL (reference sequence). The CDR3 region is CASSPGRGGEYEQYF. In nucleotides, the CDR3 is TGTGCCAGCAGCCCCGGTCGTGGGGGCGAATACGAGCAGTACTTC.

This chain links TRBV20-1 with TRBJ1-6, with unresolved D. Per germline, CDR1 DFQATT and CDR2 SNEGSKA (reference sequence). V gave up 2 bases and J gave up 9 bases, with 17 bases separating them. The CDR3 is 15 amino acids. The chain's CDR3 is CSARPGRQDSSPLHF. The CDR3 coding sequence is TGCAGTGCTAGACCGGGCAGGCAGGATAGTTCACCCCTCCACTTT.

This clonotype appeared many times. V usage is TRBV7-9 and J usage is TRBJ2-5; 9 positions agree with TRBD2. V shed 5 bases, J shed 5 bases, and the junction held 9 bases outside the gene matches. This CDR3 is built from 15 residues. Looked up from germline, CDR1 is SEHNR and CDR2 is FQNEAQ (reference sequence). This chain's CDR3 is CASSPPVAGVETQYF. In DNA form, the CDR3 reads TGTGCCAGCAGCCCTCCCGTAGCGGGAGTCGAGACCCAGTACTTC.

This clonotype was counted many times. The chain joins TRBV10-2 to TRBJ2-2; 9 bases are a match to TRBD1. This CDR3 has 20 residues. The V gene's germline CDR1 is WSHSY and CDR2 SAAADI. Trimming took 5 bases from V and 0 from J; bases not matched to a gene: 16. DNA for the CDR3: TGCGCCAGCAGTTTACCGGGACAGGGAATTTACTATTCGAACACCGGGGAGCTGTTTTTT. It yields the protein CASSLPGQGIYYSNTGELFF.

The genes are TRBV12-3 or TRBV12-4 and TRBJ2-5; the match to TRBD2 covers 13 bases. With 7 bases clipped from V and 4 bases from J, the junction kept 9 bases outside the gene matches. The CDR3 has 16 residues. The CDR3 DNA follows: TGTGCCAGCACCCTAGGACTAGCGGGAGCTCGAGAGACCCAGTACTTC. Translation gives CASTLGLAGARETQYF.

This clonotype occurred many times. This chain joins TRBV12-3 or TRBV12-4 and TRBJ2-4, with a tentative D call TRBD1 (6 bases). This CDR3 has 15 residues. Trimming pared 6 bases from V and 0 bases from J, leaving 12 bases between. The DNA for the CDR3 is TGTGCCAGCAGCCCCAGGGGATTAGCCAAAAACATTCAGTACTTC. Protein: CASSPRGLAKNIQYF.

The CDR3: CSARGAANTEAFF. CDR3 in DNA: TGCAGTGCTAGAGGCGCAGCAAACACTGAAGCTTTCTTT. V gene TRBV20-1 combines with J gene TRBJ1-1; D remains unclear. CDR3 size: 13 residues. Germline loops: CDR1 DFQATT, CDR2 SNEGSKA (reference sequence). The ends were cut back, 1 base at V and 2 bases at J, with 8 bases in the middle.

In this sample, this clonotype turned up many times. This chain uses TRBV10-1 with TRBJ2-2; a possible D gene is TRBD1 (5 bases). The CDR3 contains 15 residues. V shed 0 bases and J shed 5 bases, with 10 bases lying between them. Germline-derived CDR1 and CDR2 are WNHNN and SYGVQD (reference sequence). CDR3 in amino acids: CASSESGLETGELFF. The CDR3 bases are TGCGCCAGCAGTGAGTCGGGGCTAGAGACCGGGGAGCTGTTTTTT.

This clonotype has only a few counts. The rearrangement links TRBV14 to TRBJ2-1, with 7 bases matching TRBD2. V gave up 1 base and J gave up 3 bases; unmatched junction bases: 6. CDR1 SGHDN and CDR2 FVKESK come from the germline V gene. The CDR3 covers 16 residues. The CDR3 coding sequence is TGTGCCAGCAGCCAAGCAAGGACTAGTTTCTACAATGAGCAGTTCTTC. This codes for CASSQARTSFYNEQFF.

The rearrangement joins TRBV3-1 to TRBJ2-5, with D perhaps TRBD1 (5 bases). The CDR3 is 13 amino acids. V was clipped by 10 bases and J by 7 bases, with 19 bases between them. The germline V gene has CDR1 LGHDT and CDR2 YNNKEL (reference sequence). The CDR3: CATALWGHGTQYF. In DNA form, the CDR3 reads TGTGCCACCGCCTTATGGGGCCATGGGACCCAGTACTTC.

This clonotype turned up a few times. The CDR3 loop reads CASSPTGQGWTEAFF. The CDR3 DNA reads as TGTGCCAGCAGCCCCACGGGACAGGGATGGACTGAAGCTTTCTTT. The chain carries TRBV12-3 or TRBV12-4 and TRBJ1-1; 9 nucleotides line up with TRBD1. This CDR3 has 15 amino acids. Germline trimming cut 6 bases from V and 5 bases from J; bases unmatched to any gene: 10.

The chain recombines TRBV2 with TRBJ2-2; no definite D call. Per germline, CDR1 SNHLY and CDR2 FYNNEI. Trimming cost V 6 bases and J 4 bases, with 15 bases left between them. The CDR3 consists of 15 residues. CDR3 residues: CASSGSKEITGELFF. DNA of the CDR3: TGTGCCAGCAGCGGGTCCAAGGAAATCACCGGGGAGCTGTTTTTT.

This clonotype was counted a few times. The rearrangement uses TRBV11-2 and TRBJ2-1, with 8 bases matching TRBD2. This CDR3 contains 15 residues. The ends lost 3 bases at V and 0 bases at J; junction bases unmatched: 1. The germline CDR1 and CDR2 sequences are SGHAT and FQNNGV. The CDR3 DNA reads TGTGCCAGCAGCTTTAGCGGGGACTCCTACAATGAGCAGTTCTTC. The encoded protein is CASSFSGDSYNEQFF.

This clonotype has just a few counts. This chain connects TRBV12-3 or TRBV12-4 to TRBJ2-7; TRBD2 is a possible D gene (5 bases). The germline V and J ends were trimmed by 7 bases and 3 bases, with 16 bases remaining between them. The CDR3 extends over 14 amino acids. DNA for the CDR3: TGTGCCAGCACCAACAGAGGGAACTTCTACGAGCAGTACTTC. This sequence encodes CASTNRGNFYEQYF.

In this sample, this clonotype turned up many times. CDR3 sequence (DNA): TGTGCCAGCAGTTCTAGCGGGGCATACAATGAGCAGTTCTTC. This codes for CASSSSGAYNEQFF. V usage is TRBV27 and J usage is TRBJ2-1; TRBD2 matches at 9 bases. The germline V gene has CDR1 MNHEY and CDR2 SMNVEV (reference sequence). V trimming: 4 bases; J trimming: 4 bases; junction bases outside the gene matches: 2. The CDR3 runs 14 residues.